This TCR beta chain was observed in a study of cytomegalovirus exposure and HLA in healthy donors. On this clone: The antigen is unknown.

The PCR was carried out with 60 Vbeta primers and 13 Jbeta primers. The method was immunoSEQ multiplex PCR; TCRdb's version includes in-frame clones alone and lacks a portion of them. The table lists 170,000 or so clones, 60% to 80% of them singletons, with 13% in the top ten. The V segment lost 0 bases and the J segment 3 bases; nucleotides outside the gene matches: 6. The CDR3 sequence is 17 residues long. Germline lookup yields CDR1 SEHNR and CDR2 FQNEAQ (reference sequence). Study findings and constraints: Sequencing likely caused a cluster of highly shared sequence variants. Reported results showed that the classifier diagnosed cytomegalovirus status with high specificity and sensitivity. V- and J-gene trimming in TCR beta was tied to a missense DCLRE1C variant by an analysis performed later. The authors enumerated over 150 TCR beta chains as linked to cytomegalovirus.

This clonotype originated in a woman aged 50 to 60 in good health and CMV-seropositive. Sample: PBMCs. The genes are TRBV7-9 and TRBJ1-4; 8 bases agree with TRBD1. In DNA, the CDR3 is TGTGCCAGCAGCTTAGCTCCACAGGGGGTGGCTAATGAAAAACTGTTTTTT. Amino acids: CASSLAPQGVANEKLFF.